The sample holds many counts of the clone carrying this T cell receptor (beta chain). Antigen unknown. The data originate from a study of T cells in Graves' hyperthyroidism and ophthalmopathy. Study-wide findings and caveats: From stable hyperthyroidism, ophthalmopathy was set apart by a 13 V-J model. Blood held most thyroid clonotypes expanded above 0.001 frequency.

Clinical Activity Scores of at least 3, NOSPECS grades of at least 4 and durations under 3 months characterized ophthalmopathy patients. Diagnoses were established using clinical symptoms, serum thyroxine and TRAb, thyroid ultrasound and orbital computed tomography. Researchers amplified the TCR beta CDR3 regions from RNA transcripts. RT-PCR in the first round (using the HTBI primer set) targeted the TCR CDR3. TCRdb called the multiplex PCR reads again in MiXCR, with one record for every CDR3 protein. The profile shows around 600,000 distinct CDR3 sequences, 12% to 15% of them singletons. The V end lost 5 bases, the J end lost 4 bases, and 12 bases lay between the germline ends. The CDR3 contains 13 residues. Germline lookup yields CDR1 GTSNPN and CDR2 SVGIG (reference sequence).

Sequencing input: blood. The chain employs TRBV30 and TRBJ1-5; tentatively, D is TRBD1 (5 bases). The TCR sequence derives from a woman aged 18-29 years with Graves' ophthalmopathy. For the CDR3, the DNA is TGTGCCTGGGGGGAATGGGGGAATCAGCCCCAGCATTTT. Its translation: CAWGEWGNQPQHF.